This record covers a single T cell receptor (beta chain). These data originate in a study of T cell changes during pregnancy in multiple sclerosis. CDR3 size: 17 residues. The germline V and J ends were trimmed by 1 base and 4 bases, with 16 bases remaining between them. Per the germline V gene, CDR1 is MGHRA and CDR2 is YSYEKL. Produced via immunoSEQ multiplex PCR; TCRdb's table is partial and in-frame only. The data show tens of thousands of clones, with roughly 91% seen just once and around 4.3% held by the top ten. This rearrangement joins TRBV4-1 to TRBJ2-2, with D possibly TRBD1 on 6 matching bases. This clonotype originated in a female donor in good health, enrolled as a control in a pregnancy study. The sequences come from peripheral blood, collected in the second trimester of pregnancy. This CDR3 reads CASSQASVAGATGELFF. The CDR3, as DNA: TGCGCCAGCAGCCAAGCCTCTGTAGCAGGGGCCACCGGGGAGCTGTTTTTT.